The sequence of this T cell receptor (beta chain) was determined in a study of CD8 T cells in Susac syndrome. The RNA, about 0.45 to 1 ug, was put through reverse transcription using random hexamers. TCRdb recomputed calls from the immunoSEQ multiplex PCR reads with MiXCR, one row per CDR3 protein. The top ten clones hold approximately 0.12% of a sample with under 550,000 distinct CDR3 sequences, roughly 85% of them seen once. Germline assignment: CDR1 MNHEY and CDR2 SMNVEV (reference sequence). This CDR3 comprises 15 residues. With 3 bases removed from V and 2 bases from J, the gap between germline ends came to 14 bases.

This chain connects TRBV27 to TRBJ2-7; D is unresolved. The sequenced sample was CD8+ T cells from PBMCs. The receptor's source is a human donor with multiple sclerosis. This CDR3 is CASSFFGSKTYEQYF. DNA for the CDR3: TGTGCCAGCAGTTTCTTTGGCAGCAAAACCTACGAGCAGTACTTC.